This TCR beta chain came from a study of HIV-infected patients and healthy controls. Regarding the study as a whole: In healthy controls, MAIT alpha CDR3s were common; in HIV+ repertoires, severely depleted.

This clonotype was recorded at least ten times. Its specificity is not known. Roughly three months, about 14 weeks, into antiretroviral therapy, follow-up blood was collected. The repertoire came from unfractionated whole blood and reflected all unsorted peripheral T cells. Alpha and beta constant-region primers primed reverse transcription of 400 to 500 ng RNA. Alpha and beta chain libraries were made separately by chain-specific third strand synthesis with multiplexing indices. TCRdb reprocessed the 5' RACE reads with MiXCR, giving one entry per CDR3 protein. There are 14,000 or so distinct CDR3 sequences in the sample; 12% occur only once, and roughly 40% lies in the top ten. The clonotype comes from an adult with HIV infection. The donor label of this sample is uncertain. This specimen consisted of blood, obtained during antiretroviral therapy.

The CDR3 DNA sequence: TGCAGCGTTGGGCGGGATCGCACAGATACGCAGTATTTT. It specifies CSVGRDRTDTQYF. The chain uses TRBV29-1 and TRBJ2-3, with TRBD2 as a possible D gene (6 bases). Deletions cut 4 bases from V and 1 base from J, with 9 bases between. The CDR3 sequence is 13 residues long. The germline CDR1 and CDR2 sequences are SQVTM and ANQGSEA.